This passage covers 14 T cell receptor beta chains from one sample sequenced in a study of T cell clusters in autoimmune cytopenias. TRB was amplified from about 270 ng of peripheral blood genomic DNA per sample. TRB was amplified by touch-down multiplex PCR, primer pools A and B combined. From the multiplex PCR reads, TCRdb lists one entry per CDR3 protein and no DNA. The sample spans around 2,600 distinct CDR3 sequences; the ten largest clones claim 10% to 13%. The material sequenced was peripheral blood. The receptors originated from a human donor with an autoimmune cytopenia or autoimmune hepatitis (not recorded which).

V and J are TRBV11-2 and TRBJ1-2; the D call of TRBD1 rests on TCRdb alone, since no DNA is present to check it. Germline CDR1 SGHAT, CDR2 FQNNGV. CDR3 length: 13 residues. The CDR3 loop is CASSSTGPYGYTF.

The chain couples TRBV5-5 to TRBJ1-4. CDR1 is SGHKS, CDR2 YYEKEE, per germline (reference sequence). The length of the CDR3 is 14 residues. The CDR3 is CVSSLARGWTAWIF. Full variable domain (outside the CDR3, taken from reference TRBV5-5 and TRBJ1-4): DAGVTQSPTHLIKTRGQQVTLRCSPISGHKSVSWYQQVLGQGPQFIFQYYEKEERGRGNFPDRFSARQFPNYSSELNVNALLLGDSALYLCVSSLARGWTAWIFGSGTQLSVL.

Its frequency marks this clonotype as medium-sized. This sequence joins TRBV4-3 and TRBJ2-1; absent DNA, TCRdb's TRBD2 call cannot be checked. The CDR3 contains 17 residues. The germline V gene encodes CDR1 LGHNA and CDR2 YSLEER. Here the CDR3 reads CASSQAATSGGRDEQFF.

The chain is built from TRBV7-6 and TRBJ2-7. Germline values: CDR1 SGHVS, CDR2 FNYEAQ. CDR3 length: 15 residues. The CDR3 region is CASSLQASSSYEQYF.

V usage is TRBV5-1 and J usage is TRBJ2-3; the D call of TRBD1 rests on TCRdb alone, since no DNA is present to check it. Germline V gives CDR1 SGHRS, CDR2 YFSETQ. The CDR3 consists of 14 residues. The CDR3 spells CASSLEQGTDTQYF.

This clonotype registers medium-sized by frequency. The chain recombines TRBV5-4 with TRBJ2-3; TCRdb outputs TRBD1, but without DNA this stays unchecked. This CDR3 contains 16 residues. Germline CDR1 reads SGHNT; CDR2 reads YYREEE (reference sequence). The CDR3 sequence: CASSFDREPFTDTQYF. Full variable domain (remainder filled in from reference TRBV5-4 and TRBJ2-3): ETGVTQSPTHLIKTRGQQVTLRCSSQSGHNTVSWYQQALGQGPQFIFQYYREEENGRGNFPPRFSGLQFPNYSSELNVNALELDDSALYLCASSFDREPFTDTQYFGPGTRLTVL.

This clonotype is identified as large from frequency. The chain carries TRBV6-5 and TRBJ1-2; TCRdb indicates TRBD1, and absent DNA this call remains unverified. The CDR3 consists of 13 residues. The germline V gene has CDR1 MNHEY and CDR2 SVGAGI. The CDR3 sequence is CASGGTANYGYTF.

This clonotype shows up as medium-sized (0.01 to 0.1%) by frequency. The chain recombines TRBV6-2 or TRBV6-3 with TRBJ1-6; TCRdb's D call of TRBD1 is untestable without DNA. CDR1 MNHEY and CDR2 SVGEGT come from the germline V gene. This CDR3 is built from 14 residues. CDR3 protein: CASKTTVYFSPLHF.

This clonotype is deemed medium-sized (0.01 to 0.1%) by its frequency. The chain has TRBV6-6 and TRBJ2-3; TCRdb's D call of TRBD2 is untestable without DNA. This CDR3 has 14 amino acids. Germline V lookup: CDR1 MNHNY, CDR2 SVGAGI (reference sequence). The CDR3 loop is CASRSGGSTDTQYF.

This clonotype is classed as medium-sized (0.01 to 0.1%) by frequency. CDR3 sequence reads: CSARGPLTLRAPNEQFF. The rearrangement joins TRBV20-1 to TRBJ2-1. CDR3 length: 17 amino acids. Germline CDR1 DFQATT, CDR2 SNEGSKA (reference sequence).

Considering frequency, this clonotype is medium-sized. The chain employs TRBV30 and TRBJ1-4; TCRdb's assignment of TRBD1 cannot be checked, as there is no DNA. Per germline, CDR1 GTSNPN and CDR2 SVGIG (reference sequence). The CDR3 sequence is 15 residues long. The CDR3 sequence: CAWRPTGLVNEKLFF.

This clonotype ranks as medium-sized in terms of frequency. This rearrangement joins TRBV6-5 to TRBJ1-6. The CDR3 runs 13 residues. Germline assignment: CDR1 MNHEY and CDR2 SVGAGI. CDR3 sequence reads: CASKKELRSPLHF.

By frequency, this clonotype registers medium-sized. The rearrangement joins TRBV6-1 to TRBJ1-1. CDR1 and CDR2 (germline): MNHNS, SASEGT. The CDR3 loop spans 13 amino acids. CDR3 region: CASSEVGFYEAFF.

Its frequency marks this clonotype as large. This chain uses TRBV29-1 with TRBJ2-5; TCRdb returns TRBD1, unconfirmable since there is no DNA. The CDR3 has 12 amino acids. Germline lookup yields CDR1 SQVTM and CDR2 ANQGSEA. CDR3 sequence: CSVEQGAYGQYF.